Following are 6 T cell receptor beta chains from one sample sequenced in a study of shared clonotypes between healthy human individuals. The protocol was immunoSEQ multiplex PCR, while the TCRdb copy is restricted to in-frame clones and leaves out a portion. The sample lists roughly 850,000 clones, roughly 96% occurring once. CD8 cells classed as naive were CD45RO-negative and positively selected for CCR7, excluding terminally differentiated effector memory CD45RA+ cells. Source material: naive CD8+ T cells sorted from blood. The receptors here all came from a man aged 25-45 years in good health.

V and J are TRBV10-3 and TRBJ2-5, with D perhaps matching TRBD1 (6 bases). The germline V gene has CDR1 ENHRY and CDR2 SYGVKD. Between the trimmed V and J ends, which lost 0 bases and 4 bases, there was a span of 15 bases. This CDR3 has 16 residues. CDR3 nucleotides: TGTGCCATCAGTGAGTCCTTCCCAGGGGCGCTAGAGACCCAGTACTTC. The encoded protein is CAISESFPGALETQYF.

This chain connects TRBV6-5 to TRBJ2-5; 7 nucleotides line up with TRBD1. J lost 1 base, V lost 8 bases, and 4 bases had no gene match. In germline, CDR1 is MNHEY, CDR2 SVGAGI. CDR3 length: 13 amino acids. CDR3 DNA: TGTGCCAGCTCCGGGACAGCCCAAGAGACCCAGTACTTC. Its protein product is CASSGTAQETQYF.

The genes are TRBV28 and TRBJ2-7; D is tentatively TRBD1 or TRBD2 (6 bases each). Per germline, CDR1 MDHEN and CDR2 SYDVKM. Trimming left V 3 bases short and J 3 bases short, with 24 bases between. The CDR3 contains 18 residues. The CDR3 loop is CASSFEIGGTSQVYEQYF. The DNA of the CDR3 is TGTGCCAGCAGTTTCGAGATAGGGGGGACTTCTCAAGTCTACGAGCAGTACTTC.

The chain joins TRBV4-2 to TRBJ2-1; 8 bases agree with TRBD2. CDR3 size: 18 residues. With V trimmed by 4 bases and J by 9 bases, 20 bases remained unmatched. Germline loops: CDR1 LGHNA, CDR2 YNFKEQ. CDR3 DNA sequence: TGTGCCAGCAGCCGCCTACCGTCCTGGAGCGGGAGTGAAGGTGAGCAGTTCTTC. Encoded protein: CASSRLPSWSGSEGEQFF.

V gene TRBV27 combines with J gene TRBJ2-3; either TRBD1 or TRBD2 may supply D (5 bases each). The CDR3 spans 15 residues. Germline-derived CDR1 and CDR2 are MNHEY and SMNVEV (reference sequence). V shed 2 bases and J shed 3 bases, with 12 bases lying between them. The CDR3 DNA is TGTGCCAGCAGTTTAAAGGGACGTAGGACAGATACGCAGTATTTT. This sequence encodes CASSLKGRRTDTQYF.

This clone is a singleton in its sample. CDR3 sequence: CASSSPLADPLGGELFF. Written as DNA, the CDR3 is TGTGCCAGCAGCTCCCCGCTAGCGGACCCCCTCGGCGGGGAGCTGTTTTTT. This chain joins TRBV2 and TRBJ2-2; 7 positions agree with TRBD2. The J segment lost 7 bases and the V segment lost 6 bases, leaving 17 bases of the junction unmatched. The CDR3 contains 17 residues. Germline V lookup: CDR1 SNHLY, CDR2 FYNNEI.